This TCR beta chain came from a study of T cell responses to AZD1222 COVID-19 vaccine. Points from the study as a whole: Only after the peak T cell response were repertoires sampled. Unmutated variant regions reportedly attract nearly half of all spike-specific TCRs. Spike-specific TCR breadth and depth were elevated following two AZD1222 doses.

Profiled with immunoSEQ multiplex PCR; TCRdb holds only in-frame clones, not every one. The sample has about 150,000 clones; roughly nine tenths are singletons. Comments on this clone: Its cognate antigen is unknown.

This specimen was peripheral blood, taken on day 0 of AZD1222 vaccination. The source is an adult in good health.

CDR3 protein: CASSFLGSGANVLTF. CDR3 nucleotides: TGTGCCAGCAGTTTCCTAGGCTCTGGGGCCAACGTCCTGACTTTC. The chain carries TRBV28 and TRBJ2-6, with no clear D. Germline CDR1 MDHEN, CDR2 SYDVKM. V lost 3 bases and J 0 bases, leaving 6 bases between the germline ends. This CDR3 has 15 amino acids.